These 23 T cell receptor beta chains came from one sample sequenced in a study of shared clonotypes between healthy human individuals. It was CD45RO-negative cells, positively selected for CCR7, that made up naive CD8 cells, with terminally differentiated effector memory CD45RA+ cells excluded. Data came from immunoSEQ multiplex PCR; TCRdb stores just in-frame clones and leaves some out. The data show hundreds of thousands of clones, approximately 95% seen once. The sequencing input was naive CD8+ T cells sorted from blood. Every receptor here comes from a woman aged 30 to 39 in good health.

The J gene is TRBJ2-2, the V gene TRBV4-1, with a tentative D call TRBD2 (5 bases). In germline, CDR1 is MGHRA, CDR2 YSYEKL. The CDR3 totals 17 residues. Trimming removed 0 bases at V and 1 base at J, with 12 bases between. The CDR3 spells CASSQDPSGVNTGELFF. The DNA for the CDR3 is TGCGCCAGCAGCCAAGATCCCAGCGGAGTGAACACCGGGGAGCTGTTTTTT.

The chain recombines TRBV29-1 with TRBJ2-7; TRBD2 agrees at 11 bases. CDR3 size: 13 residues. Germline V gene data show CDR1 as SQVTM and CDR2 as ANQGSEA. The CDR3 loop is CAAFPSGRNEQYF. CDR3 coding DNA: TGCGCAGCGTTCCCTAGCGGGAGGAACGAGCAGTACTTC.

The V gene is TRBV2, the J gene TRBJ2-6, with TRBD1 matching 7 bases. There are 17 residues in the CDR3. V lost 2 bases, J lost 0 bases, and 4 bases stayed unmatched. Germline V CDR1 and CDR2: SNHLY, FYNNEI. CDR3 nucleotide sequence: TGTGCCAGCAGTGAACGGACAGGACGCTCTGGGGCCAACGTCCTGACTTTC. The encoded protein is CASSERTGRSGANVLTF.

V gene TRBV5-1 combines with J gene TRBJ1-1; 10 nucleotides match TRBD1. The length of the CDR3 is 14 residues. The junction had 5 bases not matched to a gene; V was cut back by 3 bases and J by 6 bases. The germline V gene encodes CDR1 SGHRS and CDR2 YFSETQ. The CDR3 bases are TGCGCCAGCAGCTATCGACAGGGGGCCCCTGAAGCTTTCTTT. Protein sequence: CASSYRQGAPEAFF.

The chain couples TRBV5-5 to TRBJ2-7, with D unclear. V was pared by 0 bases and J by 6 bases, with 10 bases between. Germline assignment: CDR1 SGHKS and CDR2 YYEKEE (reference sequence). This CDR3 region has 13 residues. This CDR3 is CASSLAAPSEQYF. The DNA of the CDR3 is TGTGCCAGCAGCTTGGCGGCCCCCTCCGAGCAGTACTTC.

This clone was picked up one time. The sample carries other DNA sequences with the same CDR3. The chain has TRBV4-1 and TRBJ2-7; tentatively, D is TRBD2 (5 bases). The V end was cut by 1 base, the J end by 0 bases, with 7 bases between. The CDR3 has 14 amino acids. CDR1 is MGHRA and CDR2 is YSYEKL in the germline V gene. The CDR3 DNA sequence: TGCGCCAGCAGCCAAGTGGCGGGCTCCTACGAGCAGTACTTC. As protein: CASSQVAGSYEQYF.

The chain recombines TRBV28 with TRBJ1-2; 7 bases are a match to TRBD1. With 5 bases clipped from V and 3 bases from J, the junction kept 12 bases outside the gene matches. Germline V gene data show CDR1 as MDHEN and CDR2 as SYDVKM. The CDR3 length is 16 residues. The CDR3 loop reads CASSPQPPGQHYGYTF. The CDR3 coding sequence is TGTGCCAGCAGTCCACAGCCCCCGGGACAGCACTATGGCTACACCTTC.

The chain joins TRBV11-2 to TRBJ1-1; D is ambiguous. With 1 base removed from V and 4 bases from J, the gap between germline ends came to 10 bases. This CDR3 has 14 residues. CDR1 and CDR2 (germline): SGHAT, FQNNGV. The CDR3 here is CASSLVGLGTEAFF. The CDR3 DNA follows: TGTGCCAGCAGCTTAGTGGGGTTAGGCACTGAAGCTTTCTTT. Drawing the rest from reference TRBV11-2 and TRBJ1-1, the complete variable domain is EAGVAQSPRYKIIEKRQSVAFWCNPISGHATLYWYQQILGQGPKLLIQFQNNGVVDDSQLPKDRFSAERLKGVDSTLKIQPAKLEDSAVYLCASSLVGLGTEAFFGQGTRLTVV.

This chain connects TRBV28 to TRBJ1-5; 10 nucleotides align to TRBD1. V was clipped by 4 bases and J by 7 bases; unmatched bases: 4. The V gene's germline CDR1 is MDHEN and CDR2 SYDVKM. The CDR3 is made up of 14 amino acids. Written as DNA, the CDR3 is TGTGCCAGCAGTTCCGGGACAGGGGCGCAGCCCCAGCATTTT. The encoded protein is CASSSGTGAQPQHF.

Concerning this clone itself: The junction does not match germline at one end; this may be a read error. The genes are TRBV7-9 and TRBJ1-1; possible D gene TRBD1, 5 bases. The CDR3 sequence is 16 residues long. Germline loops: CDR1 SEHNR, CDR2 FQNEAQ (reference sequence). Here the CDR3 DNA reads TGTGCCAGCAACGTTGTCCCTCCTAGGCACCTTGGGAGACAGAGGTTT. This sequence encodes CASNVVPPRHLGRQRF.

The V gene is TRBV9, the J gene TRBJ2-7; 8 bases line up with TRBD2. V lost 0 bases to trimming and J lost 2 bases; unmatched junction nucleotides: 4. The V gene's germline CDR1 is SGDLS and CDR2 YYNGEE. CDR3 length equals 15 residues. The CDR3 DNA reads TGTGCCAGCAGCGTAGGTAGCGGGAAGCCCTACGAGCAGTACTTC. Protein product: CASSVGSGKPYEQYF.

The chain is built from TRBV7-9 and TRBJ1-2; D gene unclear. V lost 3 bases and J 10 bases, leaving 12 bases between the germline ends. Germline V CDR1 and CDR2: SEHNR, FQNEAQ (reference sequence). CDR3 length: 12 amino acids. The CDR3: CASSLVAGDYTF. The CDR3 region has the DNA TGTGCCAGCAGCTTGGTTGCCGGCGACTACACCTTC.

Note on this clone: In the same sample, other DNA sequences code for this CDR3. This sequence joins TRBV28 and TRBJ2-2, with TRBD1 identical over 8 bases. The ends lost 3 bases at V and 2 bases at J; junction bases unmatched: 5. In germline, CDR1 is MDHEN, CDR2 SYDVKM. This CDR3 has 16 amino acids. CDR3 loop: CASSFSDRGNTGELFF. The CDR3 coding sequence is TGTGCCAGCAGTTTCTCTGACAGGGGAAACACCGGGGAGCTGTTTTTT. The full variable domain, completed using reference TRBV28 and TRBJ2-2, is DVKVTQSSRYLVKRTGEKVFLECVQDMDHENMFWYRQDPGLGLRLIYFSYDVKMKEKGDIPEGYSVSREKKERFSLILESASTNQTSMYLCASSFSDRGNTGELFFGEGSRLTVL.

The CDR3 bases are TGTGCCAGCAGTTCCTTTGGCCGGGCCTACGAGCAGTACTTC. This sequence encodes CASSSFGRAYEQYF. The chain has TRBV27 and TRBJ2-7; D call uncertain. This CDR3 has 14 amino acids. Germline CDR1 and CDR2: MNHEY and SMNVEV (reference sequence). The V end lost 4 bases, the J end lost 2 bases, and 12 bases lay between the germline ends.

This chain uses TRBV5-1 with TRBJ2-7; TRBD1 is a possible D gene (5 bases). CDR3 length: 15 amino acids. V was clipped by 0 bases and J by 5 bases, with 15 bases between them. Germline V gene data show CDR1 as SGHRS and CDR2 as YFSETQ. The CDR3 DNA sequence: TGCGCCAGCAGCTTGGGCACGACAGCCCTCGACGAGCAGTACTTC. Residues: CASSLGTTALDEQYF.

This CDR3 reads CASSSGLDNEQFF. In DNA, the CDR3 is TGCGCCAGCAGCTCGGGACTAGACAATGAGCAGTTCTTC. The chain recombines TRBV5-1 with TRBJ2-1; 8 bases agree with TRBD2. Germline V gene sequence: CDR1 SGHRS, CDR2 YFSETQ. The CDR3 has 13 residues. The V gene end was trimmed by 3 bases and the J gene end by 5 bases; junction bases not matched to a gene: 1.

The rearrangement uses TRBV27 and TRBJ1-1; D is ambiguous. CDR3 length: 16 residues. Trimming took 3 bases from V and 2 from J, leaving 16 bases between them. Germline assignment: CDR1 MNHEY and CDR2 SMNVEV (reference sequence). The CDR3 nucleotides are TGTGCCAGCAGTTTCGATCCGGAGAGCCTCAACACTGAAGCTTTCTTT. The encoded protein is CASSFDPESLNTEAFF.

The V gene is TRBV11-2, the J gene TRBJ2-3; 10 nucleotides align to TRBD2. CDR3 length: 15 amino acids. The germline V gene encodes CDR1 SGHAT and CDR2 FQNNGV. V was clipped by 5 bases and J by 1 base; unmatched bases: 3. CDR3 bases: TGTGCCAGCAGCAGAGCGGGAGGGGGCACAGATACGCAGTATTTT. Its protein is CASSRAGGGTDTQYF.

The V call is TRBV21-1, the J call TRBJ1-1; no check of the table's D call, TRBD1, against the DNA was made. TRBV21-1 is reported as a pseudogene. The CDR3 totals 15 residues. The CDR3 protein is CASIPRQGKDTEAFF. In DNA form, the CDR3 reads TGTGCCAGCATTCCGAGACAGGGAAAGGACACTGAAGCTTTCTTT.

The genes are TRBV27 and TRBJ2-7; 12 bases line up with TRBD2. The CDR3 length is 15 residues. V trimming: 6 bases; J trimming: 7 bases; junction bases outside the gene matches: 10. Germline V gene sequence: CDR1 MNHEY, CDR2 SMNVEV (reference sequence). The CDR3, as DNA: TGTGCCAGCAGCGTGACTAGCGGGAGAGGTCTGGAGCAGTACTTC. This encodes CASSVTSGRGLEQYF.

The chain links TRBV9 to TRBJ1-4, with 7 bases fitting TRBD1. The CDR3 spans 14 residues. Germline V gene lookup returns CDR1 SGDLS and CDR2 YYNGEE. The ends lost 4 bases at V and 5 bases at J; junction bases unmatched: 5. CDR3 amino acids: CASSNGQANEKLFF. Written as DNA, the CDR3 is TGTGCCAGCAGCAACGGACAGGCCAATGAAAAACTGTTTTTT.

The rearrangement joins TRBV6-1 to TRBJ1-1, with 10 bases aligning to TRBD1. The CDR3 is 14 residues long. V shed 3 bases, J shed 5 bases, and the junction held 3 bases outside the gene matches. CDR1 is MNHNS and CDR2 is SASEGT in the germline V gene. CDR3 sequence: CASSDDRGLTEAFF. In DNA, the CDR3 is TGTGCCAGCAGTGATGACAGGGGGCTTACTGAAGCTTTCTTT.

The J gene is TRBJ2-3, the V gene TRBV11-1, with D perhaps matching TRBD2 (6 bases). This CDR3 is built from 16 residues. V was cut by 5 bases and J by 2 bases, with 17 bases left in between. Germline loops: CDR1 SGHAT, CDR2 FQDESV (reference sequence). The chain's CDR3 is CASSPRERPPTDTQYF. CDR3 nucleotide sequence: TGTGCCAGCAGCCCCCGGGAGCGGCCCCCCACAGATACGCAGTATTTT.